The T cell receptor (beta chain) described here comes from a study of cytomegalovirus exposure and HLA in healthy donors. This PCR relied on a set of 60 Vbeta primers and 13 Jbeta primers. Clones were sequenced by immunoSEQ multiplex PCR, and TCRdb holds only the in-frame ones, with some missing. In the table there are over 150,000 clones, roughly four fifths of which are singletons. This CDR3 has 14 amino acids. Trimming at V came to 1 base and at J to 9 bases, leaving 6 bases not matched to a gene. Germline assignment: CDR1 SGDLS and CDR2 YYNGEE. Study conclusions and caveats: Per published reports, the classifier diagnosed cytomegalovirus status with high specificity and sensitivity.

On this clone: Its antigen remains unidentified.

Sequenced input: PBMCs. The source is a girl between 10 and 17 years old in good health and CMV-seropositive. The chain joins TRBV9 to TRBJ2-1; the match to TRBD2 covers 8 bases. The CDR3 sequence is CASSVTGGEGEQFF. The CDR3 DNA reads TGTGCCAGCAGCGTAACCGGGGGGGAAGGTGAGCAGTTCTTC.